These 5 T cell receptor beta chains share one sample of origin, sequenced in a study of beta chain features in type 1 diabetes. Study results and caveats: Significant though moderate, a shortening of TCRB CDR3s appeared in all four CD4+ subsets of Type 1 diabetes patients.

These TCRs are of unknown antigen specificity. Sequenced material consisted of expressed TCRB transcripts (all of the isolated RNA was reverse transcribed). This table comes from immunoSEQ multiplex PCR, and its TCRdb copy is limited to in-frame clones, with some not included. The data show some 240,000 clones, around 15% seen once. The material sequenced was naive CD4+ T cells from blood. The receptors shown here come from a man aged 25 to 40 with type 1 diabetes.

The chain is built from TRBV4-1 and TRBJ2-7; D gene uncertain. There are 14 residues in the CDR3. CDR1 is MGHRA, CDR2 YSYEKL, per germline. The germline V and J ends were trimmed by 4 bases and 2 bases, with 12 bases remaining between them. The CDR3 nucleotides read TGCGCCAGCAGCCTACAACGGACGACCTACGAGCAGTACTTC. This translates into CASSLQRTTYEQYF.

J is TRBJ2-3 and V is TRBV6-6; no firm D call. CDR1 MNHNY and CDR2 SVGAGI come from the germline V gene (reference sequence). V lost 6 bases and J 6 bases, leaving 10 bases between the germline ends. The length of the CDR3 is 12 residues. The CDR3 DNA reads as TGTGCCAGCAGCCCCAATCCCGATACGCAGTATTTT. Amino acid sequence: CASSPNPDTQYF.

Only a few counts were recorded for this clone. V gene TRBV30 combines with J gene TRBJ2-3; the D gene could be TRBD1 or TRBD2 (5 bases each). CDR3 length: 16 residues. Trimming left V 3 bases short and J 4 bases short, with 20 bases between. In germline, CDR1 is GTSNPN, CDR2 SVGIG (reference sequence). This CDR3 reads CAWSRLVGEKSDTQYF. For the CDR3, the DNA is TGTGCCTGGAGCCGGCTAGTAGGGGAGAAATCAGATACGCAGTATTTT.

This rearrangement joins TRBV29-1 to TRBJ1-1; 8 bases match TRBD1. CDR1 SQVTM and CDR2 ANQGSEA come from the germline V gene. Trimming took 7 bases from V and 1 from J; bases not matched to a gene: 5. The CDR3 loop spans 13 amino acids. CDR3 amino acids: CSGRGQGNTEAFF. Here the CDR3 DNA reads TGCAGCGGCCGAGGACAGGGGAACACTGAAGCTTTCTTT. Combining the CDR3 with reference TRBV29-1 and TRBJ1-1 gives the whole variable domain SAVISQKPSRDICQRGTSLTIQCQVDSQVTMMFWYRQQPGQSLTLIATANQGSEATYESGFVIDKFPISRPNLTFSTLTVSNMSPEDSSIYLCSGRGQGNTEAFFGQGTRLTVV.

The chain has TRBV28 and TRBJ1-4; no clear D gene. Germline CDR1 and CDR2: MDHEN and SYDVKM. The CDR3 loop spans 16 amino acids. The V gene lost 3 bases and the J gene lost 3 bases, with 14 bases spanning the gap. The CDR3 region is CASSLIRGVSNEKLFF. The CDR3, as DNA: TGTGCCAGCAGTTTGATTCGGGGTGTGTCTAATGAAAAACTGTTTTTT.